This T cell receptor (beta chain) was observed in a study (dated by TCRdb to 2015 to 2016). The library was obtained by RT-PCR. The sample was run on an Illumina MiSeq. TCRdb cleaned the public reads at Q25 with fastp, built clones with MiXCR and kept in-frame beta chains. Rows with a matching CDR3 protein are joined into one entry that keeps the most common DNA and genes. The sample data list almost 700,000 distinct CDR3 sequences, and around 14% of these were observed just once. The top ten hold about 3.6% of the sample. The V end loses 4 bases and the J end loses 8 bases, and a stretch of 12 bases separates them. According to the germline V gene (reference sequence), CDR1 reads SGHNT and CDR2 reads YYREEE. The cysteine opens and the phenylalanine closes a CDR3 of 12 amino acids. The only DNA kept is the CDR3, 36 bases in frame from the first base. A remark on this clonotype: The antigen it binds to is not known. Per-base quality was not reported, and no clone a single base away is much larger than it.

Sequences were obtained from memory CD4+ T cells from blood. This clonotype originated in a female donor in good health, serving as a healthy control. The rearrangement joined TRBV5-4 to TRBJ1-2; the D gene is not confidently resolved. The nucleotide sequence is given as TGTGCCAGCAGCAGTGTTGGCCTCGGCTACACCTTC. Translated, this is CASSSVGLGYTF.